The clone carrying this T cell receptor beta chain was detected many times. The antigen is unknown. On the basis of clinical symptoms, serum thyroxine and TRAb, thyroid ultrasound and orbital computed tomography, diagnoses were made. From RNA transcripts, TCR beta CDR3 regions were amplified. Initially, a first-round RT-PCR of the TCR CDR3 employed the HTBI primer set. TCRdb processed the multiplex PCR reads anew with MiXCR; each CDR3 protein has one entry. This sample has roughly 300,000 distinct CDR3 sequences, with roughly 18% found just once. The data originate from a study of T cells in Graves' hyperthyroidism and ophthalmopathy. V shed 6 bases and J shed 3 bases, with 11 bases lying between them. Germline V CDR1 and CDR2: SQVTM, ANQGSEA. The CDR3 consists of 12 residues. Study results and limitations: Most expanded thyroid clonotypes above 0.001 recurred in blood. A 13 V-J model separated ophthalmopathy from stable hyperthyroidism. The model identified upcoming ophthalmopathy a median around 6 months ahead of onset.

The material sequenced was blood. The sequence came from a woman in her 50s with Graves' hyperthyroidism. The rearrangement links TRBV29-1 to TRBJ1-1, with a possible D match to TRBD1 (5 bases). CDR3 coding DNA: TGCAGCGTAGACAGCCGGGACACTGAAGCTTTCTTT. It specifies CSVDSRDTEAFF.